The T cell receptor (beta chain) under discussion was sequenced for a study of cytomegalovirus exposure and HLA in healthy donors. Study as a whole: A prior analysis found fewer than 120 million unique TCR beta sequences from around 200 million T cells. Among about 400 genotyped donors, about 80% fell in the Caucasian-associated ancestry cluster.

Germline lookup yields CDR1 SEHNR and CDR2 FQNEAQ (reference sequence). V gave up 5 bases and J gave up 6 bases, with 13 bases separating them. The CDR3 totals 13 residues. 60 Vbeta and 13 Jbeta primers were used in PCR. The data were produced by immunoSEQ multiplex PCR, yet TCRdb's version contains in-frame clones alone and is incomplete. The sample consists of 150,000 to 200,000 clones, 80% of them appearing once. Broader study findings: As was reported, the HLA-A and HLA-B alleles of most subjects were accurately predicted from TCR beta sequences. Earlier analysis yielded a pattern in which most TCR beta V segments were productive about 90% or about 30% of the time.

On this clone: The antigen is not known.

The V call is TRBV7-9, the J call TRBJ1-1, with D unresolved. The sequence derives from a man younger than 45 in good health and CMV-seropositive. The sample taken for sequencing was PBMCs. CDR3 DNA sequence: TGTGCCAGCAGCCCGGTTCCTCGCGCTGAAGCTTTCTTT. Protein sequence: CASSPVPRAEAFF.